This T cell receptor beta chain is from a study of T cells in Graves' hyperthyroidism and ophthalmopathy. The CDR3 consists of 16 residues. Trimming cost V 4 bases and J 4 bases; bases outside gene matches: 12. Germline V gives CDR1 KGHSH, CDR2 LQKENI. Amplified TCR beta CDR3 regions derived from RNA transcripts. An initial round of RT-PCR targeting the TCR CDR3 relied on the HTBI primer set. In TCRdb, the multiplex PCR reads were re-called with MiXCR into one record per CDR3 protein. The sample has about 560,000 distinct CDR3 sequences; roughly a sixth are singletons. Sequences were obtained from blood. The source of this sequence is a young woman with Graves' hyperthyroidism. The V gene is TRBV18, the J gene TRBJ1-1; 7 bases agree with TRBD1. The CDR3 DNA follows: TGTGCCAGCTCACTCGCCTTCCGACAGGGCTCCACTGAAGCTTTCTTT. Encoded protein: CASSLAFRQGSTEAFF.